This T cell receptor (beta chain) came from a study of T cell changes during pregnancy in multiple sclerosis. CDR1 is LNHDA, CDR2 SQIVND, per germline (reference sequence). The junction had 3 bases not matched to a gene; V was cut back by 2 bases and J by 1 base. The CDR3 is made up of 15 amino acids. This clone appeared a single time. Produced via immunoSEQ multiplex PCR; TCRdb's table is partial and in-frame only. The sample has fewer than 90,000 clones; 85% to 95% are singletons. The V and J genes are TRBV19 and TRBJ2-5, with TRBD1 matching over 8 bases. The clonotype originates from a female donor with multiple sclerosis, enrolled in a pregnancy study. This sample comprised peripheral blood, obtained in the first trimester of pregnancy. The CDR3 DNA sequence: TGTGCCAGTAGTATAACAGGGGGAATCCAAGAGACCCAGTACTTC. It codes for CASSITGGIQETQYF.